This record looks at one TCR beta chain sequence and its context. A second PCR, run for about 7 to 11 cycles, used a sample-barcoded 5' primer plus a J-beta primer mix. TCRdb ran MiXCR on the 5' RACE reads and lists one entry per CDR3 protein. Here the sample spans some 1,800,000 distinct CDR3 sequences, about 39% being singletons. The V gene lost 6 bases and the J gene lost 2 bases, with 10 bases spanning the gap. The CDR3 extends over 13 amino acids. Per germline, CDR1 MNHEY and CDR2 SMNVEV (reference sequence). The sample comes from a study of blood T cells in healthy people across ages. This TCR was recovered from a human donor in good health. The sequencing input was blood. The chain joins TRBV27 to TRBJ1-1; D gene ambiguous. Written as DNA, the CDR3 is TGTGCCAGCAGCCCAGCAACCAACACTGAAGCTTTCTTT. It translates to CASSPATNTEAFF.